The present T cell receptor beta chain was sequenced within a study of molecular identifiers for immune sequencing clone quantification. Trimming took 4 bases from V and 3 from J, leaving 13 bases between them. This CDR3 region has 14 residues. Germline CDR1 SGHRS, CDR2 YFSETQ. TCRdb ran MiXCR on the PCR reads and lists one entry per CDR3 protein. The sample lists about 500,000 distinct CDR3 sequences; about 25% were seen once. The source of this sequence is a human donor in good health. Some libraries in this study had Jurkat cell RNA spiked in. Sequencing was performed on naive CD8+ T cells from blood, with Jurkat cell RNA spiked in. The sample's subset: FACS-sorted CD8+CD4-CCR7+CD45RA+ naive T cells. V and J are TRBV5-1 and TRBJ1-2; the D gene is possibly TRBD1 (6 bases). CDR3 DNA: TGCGCCAGCAGCGAACAGGGAGGTCACTATGGCTACACCTTC. Its protein is CASSEQGGHYGYTF.